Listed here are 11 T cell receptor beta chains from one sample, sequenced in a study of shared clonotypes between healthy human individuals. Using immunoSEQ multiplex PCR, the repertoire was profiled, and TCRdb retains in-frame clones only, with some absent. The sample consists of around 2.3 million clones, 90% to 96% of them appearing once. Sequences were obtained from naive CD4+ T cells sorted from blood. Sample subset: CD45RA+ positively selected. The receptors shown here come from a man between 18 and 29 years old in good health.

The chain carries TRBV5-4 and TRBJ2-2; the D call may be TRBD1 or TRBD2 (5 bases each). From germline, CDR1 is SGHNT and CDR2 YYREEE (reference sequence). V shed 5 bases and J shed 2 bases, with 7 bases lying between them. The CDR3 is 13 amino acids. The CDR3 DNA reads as TGTGCCAGCAGACGGGACAACACCGGGGAGCTGTTTTTT. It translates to CASRRDNTGELFF.

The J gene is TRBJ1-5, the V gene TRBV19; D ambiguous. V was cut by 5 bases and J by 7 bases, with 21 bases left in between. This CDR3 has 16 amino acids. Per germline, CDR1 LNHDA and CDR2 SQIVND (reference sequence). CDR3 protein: CASSPVRVLAGQPQHF. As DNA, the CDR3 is TGTGCCAGTAGTCCTGTCCGAGTCCTCGCGGGCCAGCCCCAGCATTTT. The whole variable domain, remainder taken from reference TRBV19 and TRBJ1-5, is DGGITQSPKYLFRKEGQNVTLSCEQNLNHDAMYWYRQDPGQGLRLIYYSQIVNDFQKGDIAEGYSVSREKKESFPLTVTSAQKNPTAFYLCASSPVRVLAGQPQHFGDGTRLSIL.

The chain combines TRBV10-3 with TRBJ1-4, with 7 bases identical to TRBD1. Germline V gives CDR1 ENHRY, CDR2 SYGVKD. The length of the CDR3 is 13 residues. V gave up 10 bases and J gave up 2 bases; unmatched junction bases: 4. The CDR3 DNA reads TGTGCCAACCCGGGACAGACTAATGAAAAACTGTTTTTT. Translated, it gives CANPGQTNEKLFF.

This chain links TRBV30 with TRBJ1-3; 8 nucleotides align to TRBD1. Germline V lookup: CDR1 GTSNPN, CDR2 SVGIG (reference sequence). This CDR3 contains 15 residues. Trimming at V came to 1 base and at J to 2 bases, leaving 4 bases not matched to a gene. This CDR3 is CAWSGQQGAGNTIYF. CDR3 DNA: TGTGCCTGGAGTGGGCAACAGGGGGCTGGAAACACCATATATTTT.

CDR3 loop: CAISEGESSYNEQFF. CDR3 in DNA: TGTGCCATCAGTGAGGGGGAGAGCTCCTACAATGAGCAGTTCTTC. The chain combines TRBV10-3 with TRBJ2-1; TRBD2 might be the D (5 bases). The germline V gene has CDR1 ENHRY and CDR2 SYGVKD. The ends were cut back, 2 bases at V and 0 bases at J, with 8 bases in the middle. The CDR3 is 15 amino acids.

For the CDR3, the DNA is TGCGCCAGCAGCGGCGGGACAGGGGGCACCGGGGAGCTGTTTTTT. It specifies CASSGGTGGTGELFF. V usage is TRBV5-1 and J usage is TRBJ2-2, with 11 positions matching TRBD1. Per germline, CDR1 SGHRS and CDR2 YFSETQ. This CDR3 is built from 15 residues. Trimming took 4 bases from V and 4 from J; bases not matched to a gene: 3.

The CDR3 nucleotides are TGTGCCAGCATTGCCTCAACTAATGAAAAACTGTTTTTT. Translating it yields CASIASTNEKLFF. The chain uses TRBV2 and TRBJ1-4; the D is unclear. Deletions cut 7 bases from V and 0 bases from J, with 6 bases between. Germline V gene data show CDR1 as SNHLY and CDR2 as FYNNEI. The CDR3 contains 13 residues.

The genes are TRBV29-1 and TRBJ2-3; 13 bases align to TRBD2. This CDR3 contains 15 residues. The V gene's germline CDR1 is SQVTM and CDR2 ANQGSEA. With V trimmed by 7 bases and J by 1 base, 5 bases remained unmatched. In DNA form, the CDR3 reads TGCAGCGCTGGGACTAGCGGGGTCCGCACAGATACGCAGTATTTT. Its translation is CSAGTSGVRTDTQYF.

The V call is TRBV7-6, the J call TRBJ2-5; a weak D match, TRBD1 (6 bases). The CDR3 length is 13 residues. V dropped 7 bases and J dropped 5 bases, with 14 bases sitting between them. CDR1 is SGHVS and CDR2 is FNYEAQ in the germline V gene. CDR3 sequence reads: CASTPWGQETQYF. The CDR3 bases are TGTGCCAGCACTCCCTGGGGGCAGGAGACCCAGTACTTC. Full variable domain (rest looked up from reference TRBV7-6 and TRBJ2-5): GAGVSQSPRYKVTKRGQDVALRCDPISGHVSLYWYRQALGQGPEFLTYFNYEAQQDKSGLPNDRFSAERPEGSISTLTIQRTEQRDSAMYRCASTPWGQETQYFGPGTRLLVL.

The CDR3 region has the DNA TGTGCCAGCAGTCACGGTGGAGACTATGGCTACACCTTC. This gives the protein CASSHGGDYGYTF. V gene TRBV6-5 combines with J gene TRBJ1-2, with no clear D. The germline V gene has CDR1 MNHEY and CDR2 SVGAGI. This CDR3 is 13 amino acids long. The germline V and J ends were trimmed by 5 bases and 3 bases, with 10 bases remaining between them.

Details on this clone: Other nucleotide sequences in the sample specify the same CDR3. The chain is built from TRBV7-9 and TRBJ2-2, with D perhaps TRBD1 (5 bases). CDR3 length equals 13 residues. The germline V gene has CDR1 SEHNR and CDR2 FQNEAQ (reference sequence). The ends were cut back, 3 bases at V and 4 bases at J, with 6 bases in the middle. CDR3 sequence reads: CASSFTGTGELFF. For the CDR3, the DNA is TGTGCCAGCAGCTTCACAGGCACCGGGGAGCTGTTTTTT.